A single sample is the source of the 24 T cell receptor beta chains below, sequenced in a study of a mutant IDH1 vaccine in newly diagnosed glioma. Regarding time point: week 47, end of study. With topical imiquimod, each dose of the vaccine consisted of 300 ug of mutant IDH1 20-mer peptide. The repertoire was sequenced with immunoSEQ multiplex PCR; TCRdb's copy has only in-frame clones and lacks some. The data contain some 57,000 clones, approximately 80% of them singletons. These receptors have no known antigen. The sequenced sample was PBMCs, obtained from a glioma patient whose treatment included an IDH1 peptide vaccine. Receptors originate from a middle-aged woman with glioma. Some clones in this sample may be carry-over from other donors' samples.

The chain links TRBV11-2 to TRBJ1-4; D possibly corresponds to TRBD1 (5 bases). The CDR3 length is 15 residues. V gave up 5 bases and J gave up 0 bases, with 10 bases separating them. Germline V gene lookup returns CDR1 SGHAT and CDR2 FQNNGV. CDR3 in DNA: TGTGCCAGCAGCCTCGACAGTGCAACTAATGAAAAACTGTTTTTT. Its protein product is CASSLDSATNEKLFF.

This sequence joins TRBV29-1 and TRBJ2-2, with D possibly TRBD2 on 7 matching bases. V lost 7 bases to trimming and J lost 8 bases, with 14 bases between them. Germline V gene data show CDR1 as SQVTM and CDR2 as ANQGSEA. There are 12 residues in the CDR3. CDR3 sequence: CSAKGGTGELFF. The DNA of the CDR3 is TGCAGCGCAAAGGGGGGGACAGGGGAGCTGTTTTTT.

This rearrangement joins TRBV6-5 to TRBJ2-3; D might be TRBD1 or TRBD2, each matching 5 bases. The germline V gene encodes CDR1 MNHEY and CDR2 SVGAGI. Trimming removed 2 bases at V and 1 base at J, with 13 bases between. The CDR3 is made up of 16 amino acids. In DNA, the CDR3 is TGTGCCAGCAGTTACAGGGGAGTTAAGGGCACAGATACGCAGTATTTT. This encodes CASSYRGVKGTDTQYF.

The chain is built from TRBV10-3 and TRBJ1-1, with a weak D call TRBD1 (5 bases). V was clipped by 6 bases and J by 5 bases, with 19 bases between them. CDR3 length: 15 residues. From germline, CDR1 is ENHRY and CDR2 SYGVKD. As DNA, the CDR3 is TGTGCCATCAGCCCGGGACGGGCCCGGAGGACTGAAGCTTTCTTT. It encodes CAISPGRARRTEAFF.

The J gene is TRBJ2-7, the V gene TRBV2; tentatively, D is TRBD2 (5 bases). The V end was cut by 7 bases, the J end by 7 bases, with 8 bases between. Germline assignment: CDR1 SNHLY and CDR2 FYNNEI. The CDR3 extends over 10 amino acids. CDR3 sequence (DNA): TGTGCCAGCACCGAGGGTGAGCAGTACTTC. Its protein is CASTEGEQYF.

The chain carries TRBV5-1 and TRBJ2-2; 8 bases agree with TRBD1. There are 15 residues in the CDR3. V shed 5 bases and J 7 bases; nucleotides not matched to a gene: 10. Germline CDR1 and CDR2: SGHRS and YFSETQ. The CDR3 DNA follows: TGCGCCAGCAGTTTCGACAGGGGAGGTGACGGGGAGCTGTTTTTT. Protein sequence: CASSFDRGGDGELFF.

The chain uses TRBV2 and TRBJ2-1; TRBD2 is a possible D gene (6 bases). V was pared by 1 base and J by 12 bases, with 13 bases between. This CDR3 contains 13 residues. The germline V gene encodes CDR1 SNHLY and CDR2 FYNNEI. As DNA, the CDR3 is TGTGCCAGCAGTGAAGTCCGGGGGTTTGGGCAGTTCTTC. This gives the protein CASSEVRGFGQFF. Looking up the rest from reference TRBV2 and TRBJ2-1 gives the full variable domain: EPEVTQTPSHQVTQMGQEVILRCVPISNHLYFYWYRQILGQKVEFLVSFYNNEISEKSEIFDDQFSVERPDGSNFTLKIRSTKLEDSAMYFCASSEVRGFGQFFGPGTRLTVL.

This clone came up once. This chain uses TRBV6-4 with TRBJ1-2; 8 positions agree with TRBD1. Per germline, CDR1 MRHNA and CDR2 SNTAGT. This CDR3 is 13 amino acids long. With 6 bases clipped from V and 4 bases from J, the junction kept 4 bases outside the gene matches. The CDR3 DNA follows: TGTGCCAGCAGCATCGGACAGGGCTATGGCTACACCTTC. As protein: CASSIGQGYGYTF.

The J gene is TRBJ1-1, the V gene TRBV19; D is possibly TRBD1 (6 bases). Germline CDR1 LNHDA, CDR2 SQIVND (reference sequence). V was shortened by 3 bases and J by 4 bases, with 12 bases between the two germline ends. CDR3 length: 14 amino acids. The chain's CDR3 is CASSIGRGGTEAFF. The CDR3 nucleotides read TGTGCCAGTAGTATCGGCAGGGGAGGCACTGAAGCTTTCTTT.

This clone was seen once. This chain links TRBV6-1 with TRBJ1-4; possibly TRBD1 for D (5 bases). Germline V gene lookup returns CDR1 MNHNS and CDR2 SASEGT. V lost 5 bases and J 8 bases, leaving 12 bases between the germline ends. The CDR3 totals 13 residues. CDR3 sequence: CASSTRESEKLFF. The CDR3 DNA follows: TGTGCCAGCAGTACCAGGGAGAGCGAAAAACTGTTTTTT.

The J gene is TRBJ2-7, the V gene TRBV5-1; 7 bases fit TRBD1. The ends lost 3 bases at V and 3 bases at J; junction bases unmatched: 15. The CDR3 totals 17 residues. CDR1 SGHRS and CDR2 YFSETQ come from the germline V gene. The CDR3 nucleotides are TGCGCCAGCAGCTCCCATTCGGCGCAGGGGGAGAACTACGAGCAGTACTTC. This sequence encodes CASSSHSAQGENYEQYF.

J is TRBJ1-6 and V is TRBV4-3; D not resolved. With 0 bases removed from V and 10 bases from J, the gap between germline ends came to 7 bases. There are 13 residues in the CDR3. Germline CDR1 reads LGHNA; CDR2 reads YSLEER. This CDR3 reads CASSQEYVSPLHF. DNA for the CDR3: TGCGCCAGCAGCCAAGAATATGTATCACCCCTCCACTTT.

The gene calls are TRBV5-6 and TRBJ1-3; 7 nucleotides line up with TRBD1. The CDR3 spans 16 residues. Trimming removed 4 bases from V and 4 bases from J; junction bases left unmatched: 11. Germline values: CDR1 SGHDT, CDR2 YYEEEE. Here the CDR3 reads CASSTSDRREGNTIYF. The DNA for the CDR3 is TGTGCCAGCAGCACCTCGGACAGGCGGGAGGGAAACACCATATATTTT.

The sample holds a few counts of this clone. CDR3: CASSFTGNTEAFF. As DNA, the CDR3 is TGCGCCAGCAGCTTTACAGGGAACACTGAAGCTTTCTTT. V usage is TRBV5-1 and J usage is TRBJ1-1; maybe TRBD1 (5 bases). Germline CDR1 SGHRS, CDR2 YFSETQ. V was clipped by 2 bases and J by 1 base, with 6 bases between them. This CDR3 is built from 13 residues. Combining the CDR3 with reference TRBV5-1 and TRBJ1-1 gives the whole variable domain KAGVTQTPRYLIKTRGQQVTLSCSPISGHRSVSWYQQTPGQGLQFLFEYFSETQRNKGNFPGRFSGRQFSNSRSEMNVSTLELGDSALYLCASSFTGNTEAFFGQGTRLTVV.

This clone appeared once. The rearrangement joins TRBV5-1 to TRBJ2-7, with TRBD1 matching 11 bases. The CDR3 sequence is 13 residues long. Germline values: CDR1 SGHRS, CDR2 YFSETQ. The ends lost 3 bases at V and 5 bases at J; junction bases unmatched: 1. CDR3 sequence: CASSWDRGDEQYF. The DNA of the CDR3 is TGCGCCAGCAGCTGGGACAGGGGGGACGAGCAGTACTTC. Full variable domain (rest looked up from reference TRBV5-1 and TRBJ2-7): KAGVTQTPRYLIKTRGQQVTLSCSPISGHRSVSWYQQTPGQGLQFLFEYFSETQRNKGNFPGRFSGRQFSNSRSEMNVSTLELGDSALYLCASSWDRGDEQYFGPGTRLTVT.

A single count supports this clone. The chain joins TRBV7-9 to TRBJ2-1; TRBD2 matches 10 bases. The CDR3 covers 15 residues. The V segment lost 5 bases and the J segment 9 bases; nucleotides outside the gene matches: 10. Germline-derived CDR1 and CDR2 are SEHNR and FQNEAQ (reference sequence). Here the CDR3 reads CASSQSSGGRREQFF. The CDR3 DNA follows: TGTGCCAGCAGCCAGAGTAGCGGGGGGCGGCGTGAGCAGTTCTTC.

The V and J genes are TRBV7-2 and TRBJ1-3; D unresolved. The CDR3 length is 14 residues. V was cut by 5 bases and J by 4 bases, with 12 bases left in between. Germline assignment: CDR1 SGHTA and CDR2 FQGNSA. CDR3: CASSQGQGGNTIYF. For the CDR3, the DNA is TGTGCCAGCAGCCAAGGTCAAGGAGGAAACACCATATATTTT.

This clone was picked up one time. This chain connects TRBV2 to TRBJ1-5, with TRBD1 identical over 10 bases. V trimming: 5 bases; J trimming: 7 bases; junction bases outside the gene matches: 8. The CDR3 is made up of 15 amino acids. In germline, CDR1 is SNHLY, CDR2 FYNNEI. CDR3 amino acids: CASSPTGGAGQPQHF. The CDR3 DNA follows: TGTGCCAGCAGTCCGACAGGGGGCGCAGGACAGCCCCAGCATTTT.

The CDR3 region has the DNA TGTGCCAGTACCCCCGGGACAGGAGGCTACGAGCAGTACTTC. Translating gives CASTPGTGGYEQYF. The chain uses TRBV19 and TRBJ2-7; 8 nucleotides match TRBD1. The CDR3 is 14 residues long. Losses at the gene ends were 7 bases for V and 3 bases for J; bases not matched to a gene: 8. The germline gives CDR1 LNHDA, CDR2 SQIVND (reference sequence).

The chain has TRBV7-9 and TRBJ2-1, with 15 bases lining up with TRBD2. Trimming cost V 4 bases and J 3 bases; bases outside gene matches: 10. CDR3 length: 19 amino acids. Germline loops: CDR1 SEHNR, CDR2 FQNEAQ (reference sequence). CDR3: CASSSRRTSGGALYNEQFF. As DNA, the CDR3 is TGTGCCAGCAGCTCGAGGAGGACTAGCGGGGGGGCACTCTACAATGAGCAGTTCTTC.

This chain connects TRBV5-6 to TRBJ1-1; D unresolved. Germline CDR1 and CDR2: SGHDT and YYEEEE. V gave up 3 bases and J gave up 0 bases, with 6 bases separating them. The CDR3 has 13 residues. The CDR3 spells CASSWELNTEAFF. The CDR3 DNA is TGTGCCAGCAGCTGGGAACTGAACACTGAAGCTTTCTTT.

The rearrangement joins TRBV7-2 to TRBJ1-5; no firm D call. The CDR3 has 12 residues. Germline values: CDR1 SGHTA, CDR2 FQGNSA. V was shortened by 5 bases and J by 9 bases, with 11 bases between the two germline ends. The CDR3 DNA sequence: TGTGCCAGCAGCCAGCCCCTCACGCCCCAGCATTTT. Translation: CASSQPLTPQHF.

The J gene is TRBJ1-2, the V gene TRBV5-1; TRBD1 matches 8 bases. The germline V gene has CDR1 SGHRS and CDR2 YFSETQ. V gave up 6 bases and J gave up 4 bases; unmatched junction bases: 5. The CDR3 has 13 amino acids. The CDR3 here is CASNPGQGYGYTF. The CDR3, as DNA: TGCGCCAGCAACCCCGGACAGGGCTATGGCTACACCTTC.

The CDR3 nucleotides read TGCGCCAGCAGCCCAACGGGACAGTCGAACACTGAAGCTTTCTTT. Translated: CASSPTGQSNTEAFF. The V and J genes are TRBV5-1 and TRBJ1-1; TRBD1 matches 7 bases. Germline loops: CDR1 SGHRS, CDR2 YFSETQ. The trim removed 4 bases at V and 1 base at J, leaving 7 bases unmatched. The CDR3 is made up of 15 amino acids.